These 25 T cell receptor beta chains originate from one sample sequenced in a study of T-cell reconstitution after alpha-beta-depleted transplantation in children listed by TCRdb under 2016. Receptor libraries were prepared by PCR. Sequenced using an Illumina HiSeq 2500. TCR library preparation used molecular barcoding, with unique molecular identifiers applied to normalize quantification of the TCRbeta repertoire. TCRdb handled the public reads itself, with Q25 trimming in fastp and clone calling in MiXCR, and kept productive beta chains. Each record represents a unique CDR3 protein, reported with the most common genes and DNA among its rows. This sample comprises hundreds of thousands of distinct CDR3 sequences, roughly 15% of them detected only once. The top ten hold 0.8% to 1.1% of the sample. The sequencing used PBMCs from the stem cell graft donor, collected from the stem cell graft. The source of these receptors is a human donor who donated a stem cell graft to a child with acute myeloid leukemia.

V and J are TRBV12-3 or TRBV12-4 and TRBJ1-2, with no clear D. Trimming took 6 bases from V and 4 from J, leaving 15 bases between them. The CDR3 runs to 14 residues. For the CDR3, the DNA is TGTGCCAGCAGCCCTGAGGCGGACGGCTATGGCTACACCTTC. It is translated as CASSPEADGYGYTF.

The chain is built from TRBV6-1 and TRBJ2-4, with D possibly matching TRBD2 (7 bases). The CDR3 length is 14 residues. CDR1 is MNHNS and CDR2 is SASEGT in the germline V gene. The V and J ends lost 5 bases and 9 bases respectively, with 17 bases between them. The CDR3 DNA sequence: TGTGCCAGCAGTCCCCCGGGGGGCCGGGGCATTCAGTACTTC. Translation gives CASSPPGGRGIQYF.

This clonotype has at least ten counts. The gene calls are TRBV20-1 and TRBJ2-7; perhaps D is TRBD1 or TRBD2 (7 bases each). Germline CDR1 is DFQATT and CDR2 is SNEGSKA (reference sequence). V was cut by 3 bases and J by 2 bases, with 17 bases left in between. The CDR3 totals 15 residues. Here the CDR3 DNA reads TGCAGTGCTAGGGGAGGGGGCCGTCCCCCCTACGAGCAGTACTTC. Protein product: CSARGGGRPPYEQYF.

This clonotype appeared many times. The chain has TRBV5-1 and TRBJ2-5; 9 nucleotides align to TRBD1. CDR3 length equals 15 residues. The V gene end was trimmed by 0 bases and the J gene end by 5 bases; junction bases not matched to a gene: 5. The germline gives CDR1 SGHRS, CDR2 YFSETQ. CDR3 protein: CASSLENRGLETQYF. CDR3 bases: TGCGCCAGCAGCTTGGAAAACAGGGGGCTGGAGACCCAGTACTTC.

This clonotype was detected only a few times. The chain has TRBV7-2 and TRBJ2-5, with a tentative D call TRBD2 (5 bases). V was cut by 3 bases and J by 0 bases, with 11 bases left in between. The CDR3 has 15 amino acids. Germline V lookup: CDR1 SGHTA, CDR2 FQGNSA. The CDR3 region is CASSFSRGYQETQYF. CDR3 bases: TGTGCCAGCAGCTTTTCTCGGGGATACCAAGAGACCCAGTACTTC. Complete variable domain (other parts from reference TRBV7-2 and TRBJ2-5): GAGVSQSPSNKVTEKGKDVELRCDPISGHTALYWYRQSLGQGLEFLIYFQGNSAPDKSGLPSDRFSAERTGGSVSTLTIQRTQQEDSAVYLCASSFSRGYQETQYFGPGTRLLVL.

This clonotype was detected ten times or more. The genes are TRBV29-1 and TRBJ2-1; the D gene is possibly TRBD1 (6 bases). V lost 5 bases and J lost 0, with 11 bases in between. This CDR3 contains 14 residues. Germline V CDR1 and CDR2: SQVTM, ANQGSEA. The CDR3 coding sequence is TGCAGCGTTAGGACAGCAAGCTCCTACAATGAGCAGTTCTTC. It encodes CSVRTASSYNEQFF.

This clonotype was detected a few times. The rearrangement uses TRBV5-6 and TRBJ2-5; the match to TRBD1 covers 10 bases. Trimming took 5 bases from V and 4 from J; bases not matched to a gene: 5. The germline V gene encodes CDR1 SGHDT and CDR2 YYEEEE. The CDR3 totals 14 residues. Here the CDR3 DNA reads TGTGCCAGCAGGAGGACAGGGGGTGGAGAGACCCAGTACTTC. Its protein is CASRRTGGGETQYF.

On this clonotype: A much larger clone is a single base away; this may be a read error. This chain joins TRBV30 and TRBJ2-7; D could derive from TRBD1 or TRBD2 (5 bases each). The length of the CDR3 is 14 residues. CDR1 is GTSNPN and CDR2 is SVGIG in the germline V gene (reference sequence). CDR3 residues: CVWKLRGREHEQYF. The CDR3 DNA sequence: TGTGTCTGGAAACTTCGGGGCAGGGAACACGAGCAGTACTTC.

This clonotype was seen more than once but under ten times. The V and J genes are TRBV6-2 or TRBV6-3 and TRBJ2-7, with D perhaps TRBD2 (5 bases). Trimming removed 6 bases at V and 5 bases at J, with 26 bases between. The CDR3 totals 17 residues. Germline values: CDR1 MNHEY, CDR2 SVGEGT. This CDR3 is CASRPPPSSRTSNEQYF. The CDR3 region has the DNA TGTGCCAGCAGACCACCCCCTAGCTCTAGAACGTCCAACGAGCAGTACTTC.

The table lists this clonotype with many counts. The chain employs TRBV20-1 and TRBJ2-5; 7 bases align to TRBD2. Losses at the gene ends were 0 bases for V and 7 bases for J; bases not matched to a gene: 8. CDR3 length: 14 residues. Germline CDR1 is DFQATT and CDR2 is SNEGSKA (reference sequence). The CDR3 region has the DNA TGCAGTGCTAGAGACGGACTAGGGCTCGGGACCCAGTACTTC. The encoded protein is CSARDGLGLGTQYF.

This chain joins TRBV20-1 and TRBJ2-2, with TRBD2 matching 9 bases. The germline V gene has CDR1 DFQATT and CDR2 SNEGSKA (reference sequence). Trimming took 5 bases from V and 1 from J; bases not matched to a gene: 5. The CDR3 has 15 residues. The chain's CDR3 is CSARGAGGNTGELFF. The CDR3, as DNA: TGCAGTGCTCGCGGAGCGGGGGGGAACACCGGGGAGCTGTTTTTT.

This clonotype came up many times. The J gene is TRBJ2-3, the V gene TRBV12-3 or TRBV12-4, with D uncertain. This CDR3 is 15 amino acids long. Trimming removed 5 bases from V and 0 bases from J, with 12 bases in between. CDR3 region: CASSPDGRSTDTQYF. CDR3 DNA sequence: TGTGCCAGCAGTCCGGACGGGCGAAGCACAGATACGCAGTATTTT.

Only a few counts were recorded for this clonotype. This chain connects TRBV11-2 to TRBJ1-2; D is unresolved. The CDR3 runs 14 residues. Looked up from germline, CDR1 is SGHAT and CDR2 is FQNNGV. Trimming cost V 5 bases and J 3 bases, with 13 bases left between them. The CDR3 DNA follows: TGTGCCAGCAGCGAATACGGGTGGGACTATGGCTACACCTTC. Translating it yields CASSEYGWDYGYTF.

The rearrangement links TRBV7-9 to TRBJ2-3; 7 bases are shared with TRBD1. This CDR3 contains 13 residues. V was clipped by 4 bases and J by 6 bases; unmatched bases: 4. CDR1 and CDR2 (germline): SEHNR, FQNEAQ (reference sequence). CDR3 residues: CASSSDRADTQYF. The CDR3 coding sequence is TGTGCCAGCAGCTCAGACAGGGCGGATACGCAGTATTTT.

CDR3 amino acids: CATSRFAGTGTWEQYF. CDR3 sequence (DNA): TGTGCCACCAGCAGATTCGCCGGGACAGGGACTTGGGAGCAGTACTTC. This chain links TRBV15 with TRBJ2-7; 9 nucleotides align to TRBD1. Germline CDR1 reads LNHNV; CDR2 reads YYDKDF (reference sequence). The CDR3 consists of 16 residues. V lost 2 bases and J lost 7; bases outside the gene matches: 12.

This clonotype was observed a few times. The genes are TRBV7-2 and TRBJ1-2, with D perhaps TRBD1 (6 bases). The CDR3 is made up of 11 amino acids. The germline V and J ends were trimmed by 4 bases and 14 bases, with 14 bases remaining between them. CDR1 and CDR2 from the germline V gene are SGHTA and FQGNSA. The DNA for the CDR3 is TGTGCCAGCAGCTGGAGAGGGGGTTCGACCTTC. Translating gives CASSWRGGSTF.

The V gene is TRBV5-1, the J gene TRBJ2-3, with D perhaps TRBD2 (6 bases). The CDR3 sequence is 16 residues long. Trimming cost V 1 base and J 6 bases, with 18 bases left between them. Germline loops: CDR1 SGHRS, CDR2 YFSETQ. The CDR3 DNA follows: TGCGCCAGCAGCTTGTCCGCGGGGAACCCCCAGGATACGCAGTATTTT. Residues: CASSLSAGNPQDTQYF.

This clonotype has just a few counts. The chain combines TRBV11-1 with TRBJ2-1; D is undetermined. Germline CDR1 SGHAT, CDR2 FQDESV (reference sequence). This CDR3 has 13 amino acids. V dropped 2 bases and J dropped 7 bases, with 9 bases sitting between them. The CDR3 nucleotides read TGTGCCAGCAGCTTAAGTACTGTGAATGAGCAGTTCTTC. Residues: CASSLSTVNEQFF.

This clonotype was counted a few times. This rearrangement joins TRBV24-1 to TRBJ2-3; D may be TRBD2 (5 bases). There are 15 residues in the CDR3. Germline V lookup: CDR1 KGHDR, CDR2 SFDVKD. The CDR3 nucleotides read TGTGCAACCCGGAGGAGCGGAAAGTCCACAGATACGCAGTATTTT. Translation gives CATRRSGKSTDTQYF.

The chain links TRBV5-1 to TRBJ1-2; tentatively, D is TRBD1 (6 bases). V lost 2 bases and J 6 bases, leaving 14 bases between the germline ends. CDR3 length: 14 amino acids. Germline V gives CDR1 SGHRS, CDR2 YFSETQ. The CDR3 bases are TGCGCCAGCAGCTTCCCCGGGGGCGTCAATGGCTACACCTTC. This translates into CASSFPGGVNGYTF.

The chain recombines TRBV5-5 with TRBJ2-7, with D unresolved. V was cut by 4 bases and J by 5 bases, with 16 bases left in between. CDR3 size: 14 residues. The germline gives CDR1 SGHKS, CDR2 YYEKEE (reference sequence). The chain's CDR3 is CASSTPPLRDEQYV. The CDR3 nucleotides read TGTGCCAGCAGCACGCCCCCCTTACGGGACGAGCAGTACGTC.

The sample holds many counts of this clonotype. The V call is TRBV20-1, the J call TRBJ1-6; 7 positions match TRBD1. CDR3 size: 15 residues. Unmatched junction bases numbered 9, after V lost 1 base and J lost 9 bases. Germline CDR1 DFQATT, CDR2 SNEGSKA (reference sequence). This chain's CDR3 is CSARGLGQGGSPLHF. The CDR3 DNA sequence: TGCAGTGCTAGAGGTTTGGGTCAGGGGGGTTCACCCCTCCACTTT.

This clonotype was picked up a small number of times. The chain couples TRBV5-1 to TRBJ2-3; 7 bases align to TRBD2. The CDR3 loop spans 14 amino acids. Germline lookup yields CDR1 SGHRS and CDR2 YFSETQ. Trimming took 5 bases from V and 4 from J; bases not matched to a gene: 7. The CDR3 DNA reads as TGCGCCAGCAGGATCGGGCTAGCGGCAGATACGCAGTATTTT. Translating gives CASRIGLAADTQYF.

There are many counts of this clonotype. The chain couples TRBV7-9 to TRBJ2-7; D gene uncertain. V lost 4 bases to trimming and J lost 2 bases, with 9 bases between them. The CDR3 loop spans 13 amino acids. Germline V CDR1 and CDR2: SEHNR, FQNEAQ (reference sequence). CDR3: CASSSGQTYEQYF. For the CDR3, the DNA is TGTGCCAGCAGCTCGGGCCAAACCTACGAGCAGTACTTC.

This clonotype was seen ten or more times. CDR3 coding DNA: TGTGCCAGCAGCTTAGAGGGACTAGCGGTAGGACACAATGAGCAGTTCTTC. Protein sequence: CASSLEGLAVGHNEQFF. The chain couples TRBV7-8 to TRBJ2-1; 11 bases map to TRBD2. The germline CDR1 and CDR2 sequences are SGHVS and FQNEAQ. The CDR3 spans 17 residues. Trimming at V came to 1 base and at J to 5 bases, leaving 7 bases not matched to a gene.